Listed below are T cell receptor beta chains from one sample, sequenced in a study of blood T cell repertoires in COVID-19. The protocol was immunoSEQ multiplex PCR, while the TCRdb copy is restricted to in-frame clones and leaves out a portion. Of about 330,000 clones in the sample, around 90% were seen once. What was sequenced was PBMCs or T cells enriched from blood (not recorded which). These receptors came from a young man who had recovered from COVID-19. The conserved cysteine and the conserved F or W are not part of the CDR3 here. The order of the fields is D gene, clone size, V gene, J gene, CDR3 length, CDR3 protein. D genes are given only for firm matches. Expanded clones are given a class, and other clones once, few, many or no size at all.

d_gene: TRBD1
abundance: .
v_gene: TRBV7-9
j_gene: TRBJ1-6
len: 12
CDR3aa: ASSPGQGNSPLH

d_gene: .
abundance: .
v_gene: TRBV5-1
j_gene: TRBJ1-5
len: 16
CDR3aa: ASSPGDFVGGLWQPQH

d_gene: .
abundance: .
v_gene: TRBV12-2
j_gene: TRBJ1-6
len: 13
CDR3aa: ASRGTGERDSPLH

d_gene: TRBD1
abundance: .
v_gene: TRBV24-1
j_gene: TRBJ1-1
len: 12
CDR3aa: ATRETGGNTEAF

d_gene: .
abundance: .
v_gene: TRBV28
j_gene: TRBJ2-3
len: 11
CDR3aa: ASTIDSTDTQY

d_gene: .
abundance: once
v_gene: TRBV7-7
j_gene: TRBJ2-1
len: 13
CDR3aa: ASSGGQVSYNEQF

d_gene: .
abundance: .
v_gene: TRBV7-8
j_gene: TRBJ1-1
len: 14
CDR3aa: ASSFLTGNMNTEAF

d_gene: TRBD2
abundance: .
v_gene: TRBV6-2/TRBV6-3
j_gene: TRBJ2-6
len: 16
CDR3aa: ASSPPGLVVSGANVLT

d_gene: .
abundance: .
v_gene: TRBV5-1
j_gene: TRBJ1-1
len: 11
CDR3aa: ASGAAINTEAF

d_gene: .
abundance: .
v_gene: TRBV19
j_gene: TRBJ1-5
len: 13
CDR3aa: ASNPPGGANQPQH

d_gene: .
abundance: .
v_gene: TRBV30
j_gene: TRBJ1-1
len: 11
CDR3aa: AWSVGRESEAF

d_gene: .
abundance: .
v_gene: TRBV12-5
j_gene: TRBJ1-1
len: 12
CDR3aa: ASGLGQMNTEAF

d_gene: .
abundance: .
v_gene: TRBV6-5
j_gene: TRBJ2-3
len: 13
CDR3aa: ASSYLEPTSDTQY

d_gene: TRBD2
abundance: .
v_gene: TRBV9
j_gene: TRBJ2-1
len: 14
CDR3aa: ASSPRLAGLVNEQF

d_gene: .
abundance: .
v_gene: TRBV11-2
j_gene: TRBJ1-1
len: 13
CDR3aa: ASSFGGRDYTEAF

d_gene: TRBD2
abundance: .
v_gene: TRBV7-8
j_gene: TRBJ2-1
len: 11
CDR3aa: ASSSNGLAEQF

d_gene: TRBD1
abundance: many
v_gene: TRBV6-5
j_gene: TRBJ2-7
len: 12
CDR3aa: ASKGQVSSYEQY

d_gene: .
abundance: .
v_gene: TRBV5-5
j_gene: TRBJ1-5
len: 15
CDR3aa: TSSLGLGGRGSQPQH

d_gene: .
abundance: .
v_gene: TRBV27
j_gene: TRBJ2-1
len: 8
CDR3aa: ASSFLEQF

d_gene: .
abundance: .
v_gene: TRBV27
j_gene: TRBJ1-3
len: 15
CDR3aa: ASSDQGYGISGNTIY

d_gene: .
abundance: .
v_gene: TRBV4-2
j_gene: TRBJ2-3
len: 12
CDR3aa: ASSQGGTQDTQY

d_gene: .
abundance: .
v_gene: TRBV12-3/TRBV12-4
j_gene: TRBJ2-5
len: 11
CDR3aa: ASTDRSGKTQY

d_gene: .
abundance: .
v_gene: TRBV5-6
j_gene: TRBJ1-2
len: 11
CDR3aa: ASSLGGGYGYT

d_gene: .
abundance: .
v_gene: TRBV5-1
j_gene: TRBJ2-2
len: 11
CDR3aa: ASSLDSTGELF

d_gene: TRBD1
abundance: .
v_gene: TRBV10-1
j_gene: TRBJ1-2
len: 12
CDR3aa: ASSDSQGEEGYT

d_gene: TRBD1
abundance: .
v_gene: TRBV5-1
j_gene: TRBJ2-5
len: 13
CDR3aa: ASSFYGTGEETQY

d_gene: .
abundance: .
v_gene: TRBV11-2
j_gene: TRBJ1-5
len: 12
CDR3aa: ASSPVNRREPQH

d_gene: TRBD2
abundance: .
v_gene: TRBV5-1
j_gene: TRBJ2-6
len: 13
CDR3aa: ASSFGGTGANVLT

d_gene: TRBD1
abundance: once
v_gene: TRBV11-2
j_gene: TRBJ2-3
len: 13
CDR3aa: ASSLGQGKDGTQY

d_gene: TRBD1
abundance: .
v_gene: TRBV29-1
j_gene: TRBJ2-7
len: 12
CDR3aa: SVGIGTGIDEQY